Following are 23 T cell receptor beta chains from one sample sequenced in a study of regulatory T cells in long-lasting Graves disease. The TCR beta library used iRepertoire HTBI primers with Arm-PCR amplification of CDR3. TCRdb reprocessed the multiplex PCR reads with MiXCR, giving one entry per CDR3 protein. The sample shows a few hundred thousand distinct CDR3 sequences, around a fifth of them seen only once. Sample time point: persistent/refractory GD, antithyroid drugs over 5 years with positive TRAb. PBMC-derived RNA was used for the TCR library. This sample comprised peripheral blood mononuclear cells (PBMCs), obtained when the disease was refractory, from a patient treated with antithyroid drugs. The source of these receptors is a female donor with Graves disease.

This clonotype was detected many times. This sequence joins TRBV12-3 or TRBV12-4 and TRBJ2-6; no firm D call. This CDR3 spans 15 amino acids. V shed 2 bases and J shed 2 bases, with 7 bases lying between them. The CDR3 nucleotides are TGTGCCAGCAGTTTACAGTTTCCTGGGGCCAACGTCCTGACTTTC. Translating it yields CASSLQFPGANVLTF.

This clonotype occurred many times. The chain uses TRBV24-1 and TRBJ2-5; D is unclear. CDR1 KGHDR and CDR2 SFDVKD come from the germline V gene. Trimming removed 5 bases at V and 5 bases at J, with 11 bases between. The CDR3 runs to 13 residues. In DNA form, the CDR3 reads TGTGCCACCAGTGTCTTCGGTTCGGAGACCCAGTACTTC. Translated: CATSVFGSETQYF.

This clonotype was detected ten times or more. The chain uses TRBV30 and TRBJ1-1; tentatively, D is TRBD1 (5 bases). V was trimmed by 3 bases and J by 7 bases, leaving 15 bases between them. The CDR3 length is 13 residues. The germline V gene has CDR1 GTSNPN and CDR2 SVGIG (reference sequence). The CDR3 here is CAWRDNGKFEAFF. The CDR3 region has the DNA TGTGCCTGGAGGGACAACGGAAAATTTGAAGCTTTCTTT. Using reference TRBV30 and TRBJ1-1 for the parts outside the CDR3, the full variable domain is SQTIHQWPATLVQPVGSPLSLECTVEGTSNPNLYWYRQAAGRGLQLLFYSVGIGQISSEVPQNLSASRPQDRQFILSSKKLLLSDSGFYLCAWRDNGKFEAFFGQGTRLTVV.

This clonotype was seen many times. The chain couples TRBV2 to TRBJ2-7; 9 nucleotides match TRBD1. The CDR3 totals 17 residues. Trimming removed 1 base from V and 4 bases from J; junction bases left unmatched: 11. CDR1 SNHLY and CDR2 FYNNEI come from the germline V gene. CDR3 in amino acids: CASSEDGRDRVVYEQYF. The CDR3 coding sequence is TGTGCCAGCAGTGAAGATGGTCGGGACAGGGTAGTTTACGAGCAGTACTTC.

This clonotype has at least ten counts. This chain links TRBV28 with TRBJ1-2; D is perhaps TRBD1 (6 bases). In germline, CDR1 is MDHEN, CDR2 SYDVKM. This CDR3 contains 13 residues. V was clipped by 6 bases and J by 7 bases, with 15 bases between them. CDR3 residues: CASSHGQSFGYTF. The CDR3 nucleotides read TGTGCCAGCAGCCACGGACAGTCTTTTGGCTACACCTTC.

The rearrangement links TRBV27 to TRBJ2-2; D may be TRBD2 (6 bases). Germline loops: CDR1 MNHEY, CDR2 SMNVEV (reference sequence). There are 16 residues in the CDR3. Trimming took off 6 bases at V and 5 bases at J, with 19 bases between the two ends. CDR3 sequence reads: CASRPDSGLQTGELFF. As DNA, the CDR3 is TGTGCCAGCAGGCCGGACTCGGGACTCCAGACCGGGGAGCTGTTTTTT.

The chain is built from TRBV12-3 or TRBV12-4 and TRBJ2-2; D perhaps matches TRBD1 (6 bases). The CDR3 extends over 14 amino acids. Trimming cost V 3 bases and J 9 bases, with 14 bases left between them. CDR3 amino acids: CASSLGAAYRELFF. The CDR3 nucleotides are TGTGCCAGCAGTTTGGGGGCCGCGTATCGGGAGCTGTTTTTT.

This clonotype was seen many times. V gene TRBV28 combines with J gene TRBJ2-7, with 14 positions matching TRBD2. This CDR3 spans 15 amino acids. Trimming took 6 bases from V and 3 from J; bases not matched to a gene: 4. Germline assignment: CDR1 MDHEN and CDR2 SYDVKM. CDR3 sequence: CASSKGTSGSYEQYF. CDR3 coding DNA: TGTGCCAGCAGCAAGGGGACTAGCGGGAGCTACGAGCAGTACTTC.

This clonotype has more than one count but fewer than ten. This sequence joins TRBV20-1 and TRBJ1-5; TRBD1 might be the D (5 bases). Germline V CDR1 and CDR2: DFQATT, SNEGSKA (reference sequence). Trimming removed 1 base from V and 6 bases from J, with 13 bases in between. This CDR3 contains 14 residues. CDR3 nucleotides: TGCAGTGCTAGAGGTCCAGGGTCAAGTCAGCCCCAGCATTTT. This encodes CSARGPGSSQPQHF.

This sequence joins TRBV11-2 and TRBJ2-5; a possible D gene is TRBD2 (5 bases). Trimming left V 0 bases short and J 4 bases short, with 18 bases between. The CDR3 runs 17 residues. Germline V gene sequence: CDR1 SGHAT, CDR2 FQNNGV. The CDR3 bases are TGTGCCAGCAGCTTAGAGGCGGGTCTCTCACCCCCAGAGACCCAGTACTTC. Translation gives CASSLEAGLSPPETQYF.

This chain connects TRBV15 to TRBJ2-7; 11 bases map to TRBD2. Trimming cost V 8 bases and J 4 bases; bases outside gene matches: 4. Germline V CDR1 and CDR2: LNHNV, YYDKDF (reference sequence). This CDR3 has 13 residues. The CDR3 nucleotides read TGTGCCACCTCAAGACTAGCGGGGTACGAGCAGTACTTC. Protein sequence: CATSRLAGYEQYF.

This clonotype was seen repeatedly, ten times or more. The J gene is TRBJ2-5, the V gene TRBV28, with 11 bases identical to TRBD1. V was clipped by 7 bases and J by 5 bases; unmatched bases: 6. The germline V gene encodes CDR1 MDHEN and CDR2 SYDVKM. The CDR3 is 14 residues long. This CDR3 reads CASTRTGGAETQYF. The CDR3 DNA reads TGTGCCAGCACCCGGACAGGGGGCGCGGAGACCCAGTACTTC. The full variable domain, with the rest looked up from reference TRBV28 and TRBJ2-5, is DVKVTQSSRYLVKRTGEKVFLECVQDMDHENMFWYRQDPGLGLRLIYFSYDVKMKEKGDIPEGYSVSREKKERFSLILESASTNQTSMYLCASTRTGGAETQYFGPGTRLLVL.

V usage is TRBV7-2 and J usage is TRBJ1-6, with D uncertain. CDR3 length: 15 residues. The V end lost 6 bases, the J end lost 6 bases, and 15 bases lay between the germline ends. Germline V gene data show CDR1 as SGHTA and CDR2 as FQGNSA. The CDR3 is CASRTSLGGNSPLHF. The DNA of the CDR3 is TGTGCCAGCAGGACCAGTCTCGGCGGTAATTCACCCCTCCACTTT.

This clonotype was found many times. The rearrangement joins TRBV2 to TRBJ2-4; TRBD1 matches 10 bases. Germline V gene sequence: CDR1 SNHLY, CDR2 FYNNEI. The ends lost 6 bases at V and 0 bases at J; junction bases unmatched: 5. CDR3 length equals 16 residues. The CDR3 DNA sequence: TGTGCCAGCAGCGGGACAGGGGCTCTAGCCAAAAACATTCAGTACTTC. It is translated as CASSGTGALAKNIQYF.

Ten or more counts support this clonotype. The chain uses TRBV25-1 and TRBJ1-1, with D possibly TRBD1 on 6 matching bases. Germline-derived CDR1 and CDR2 are MGHDK and SYGVNS. Trimming shortened V by 3 bases and J by 5 bases, and 19 bases separated the two germline ends. The CDR3 covers 16 residues. CDR3 loop: CASSDFARGGGTEAFF. In nucleotides, the CDR3 is TGTGCCAGCAGTGATTTCGCCAGGGGCGGAGGAACTGAAGCTTTCTTT.

CDR3 residues: CASSQGPGTSDTGELFF. In DNA form, the CDR3 reads TGTGCCAGCAGCCAAGGGCCCGGGACTAGCGACACCGGGGAGCTGTTTTTT. The chain is built from TRBV4-2 and TRBJ2-2, with TRBD2 identical over 10 bases. The J segment lost 3 bases and the V segment lost 1 base, leaving 5 bases of the junction unmatched. CDR1 LGHNA and CDR2 YNFKEQ come from the germline V gene. The CDR3 sequence is 17 residues long.

This clonotype was found many times. J is TRBJ1-1 and V is TRBV6-5; 8 bases agree with TRBD1. The CDR3 has 17 amino acids. V dropped 2 bases and J dropped 5; count of bases not matched to a gene: 13. The V gene's germline CDR1 is MNHEY and CDR2 SVGAGI. Here the CDR3 DNA reads TGTGCCAGCAGTTACGGCGGACAGGGTCAGAGAAGAACTGAAGCTTTCTTT. As protein: CASSYGGQGQRRTEAFF.

In its sample, this clonotype was seen a few times. The rearrangement joins TRBV29-1 to TRBJ2-7; D tentatively reads TRBD1 or TRBD2 (5 bases each). This CDR3 comprises 13 residues. V was trimmed by 7 bases and J by 6 bases, leaving 19 bases between them. Germline V gene lookup returns CDR1 SQVTM and CDR2 ANQGSEA. The CDR3 spells CSALGGDGGEQYF. CDR3 nucleotides: TGCAGCGCCTTAGGTGGGGACGGAGGCGAGCAGTACTTC.

The sample holds many counts of this clonotype. CDR3 protein: CSVDKGLVYGYTF. CDR3 coding DNA: TGCAGCGTTGACAAAGGTTTGGTCTACGGCTACACCTTC. The rearrangement uses TRBV29-1 and TRBJ1-2, with unresolved D. CDR1 is SQVTM, CDR2 ANQGSEA, per germline. V lost 3 bases, J lost 8 bases, and 16 bases lay in between. The CDR3 sequence is 13 residues long.

With regard to this clonotype: This clone may be a read error of a much larger clone one base away. This rearrangement joins TRBV6-2 or TRBV6-3 to TRBJ2-7, with 7 bases matching TRBD1. V lost 5 bases and J lost 0; bases outside the gene matches: 4. The CDR3 is made up of 14 amino acids. The germline V gene encodes CDR1 MNHEY and CDR2 SVGEGT. CDR3 in DNA: TGTGCCAGCAGTAGAACAGGGGTCTCCTACGAGCAGTACTTC. Translated: CASSRTGVSYEQYF.

This clonotype was observed many times. The chain recombines TRBV12-5 with TRBJ1-1, with no clear D. The CDR3 totals 15 residues. Germline V gives CDR1 LGHNT, CDR2 FRNRAP. Trimming removed 2 bases at V and 2 bases at J, with 12 bases between. CDR3 coding DNA: TGTGCTAGTGGTTTGCAGGTAGGAAATAACACTGAAGCTTTCTTT. This codes for CASGLQVGNNTEAFF.

V usage is TRBV6-1 and J usage is TRBJ2-7; D gene uncertain. CDR3 length equals 13 residues. Deletions cut 4 bases from V and 2 bases from J, with 9 bases between. The V gene's germline CDR1 is MNHNS and CDR2 SASEGT. This CDR3 reads CASSGLTTYEQYF. The DNA for the CDR3 is TGTGCCAGCAGTGGCCTAACGACCTACGAGCAGTACTTC.

Regarding this clonotype: A clone one base away is much larger, so this may be a read error. The rearrangement joins TRBV10-3 to TRBJ2-5, with no clear D. The germline V gene encodes CDR1 ENHRY and CDR2 SYGVKD. V dropped 4 bases and J dropped 2 bases, with 11 bases sitting between them. This CDR3 comprises 14 residues. CDR3 in DNA: TGTGCCATCAGTGGGTCGGCAGCGCAAGAGACCCAGTACTTC. This translates into CAISGSAAQETQYF.